This T cell receptor (beta chain) was observed in a study of cytotoxic CD8 clonotypes in ibrutinib-treated CLL. Regarding the study as a whole: Higher clonality was seen at ibrutinib response and a return toward baseline at progression.

A remark on this clone: Its antigen is unidentified.

The CDR3 is made up of 14 amino acids. In germline, CDR1 is SGHTA, CDR2 FQGNSA. V shed 7 bases, J shed 4 bases, and the junction held 4 bases outside the gene matches. TCRdb keeps only in-frame clones here, not all; method: immunoSEQ multiplex PCR. The table has roughly 150,000 clones, approximately 90% seen once. This specimen consisted of PBMCs, obtained at disease progression, from a patient treated with ibrutinib. The rearrangement links TRBV7-2 to TRBJ2-3; 11 bases match TRBD2. This receptor was taken from a human donor with chronic lymphocytic leukemia. The CDR3 DNA follows: TGTGCCAGCACCACTAGCGGGGGAGCAGATACGCAGTATTTT. This translates into CASTTSGGADTQYF.